Included here is one TCR beta chain sequence, with context. Amplification used 60 Vbeta primers and 13 Jbeta primers. Repertoires were generated with immunoSEQ multiplex PCR, while TCRdb's copy carries only in-frame clones and drops some. The data include 65,000 to 85,000 clones; the top ten clones carry under 2%. The sample originates from a study of cytomegalovirus exposure and HLA in healthy donors. Germline V gene lookup returns CDR1 SGHRS and CDR2 YFSETQ. This CDR3 has 17 amino acids. V dropped 0 bases and J dropped 7 bases, with 22 bases sitting between them. The sample taken for sequencing was PBMCs. The sequence was collected from a woman aged 25 to 45 in good health and CMV-seronegative. The chain recombines TRBV5-1 with TRBJ1-1; D possibly corresponds to TRBD1 (6 bases). Here the CDR3 DNA reads TGCGCCAGCAGCTTGGAAGGGGCAGGGGCCCCAAAGATTGAAGCTTTCTTT. Protein sequence: CASSLEGAGAPKIEAFF. The full variable domain, with the rest looked up from reference TRBV5-1 and TRBJ1-1, is KAGVTQTPRYLIKTRGQQVTLSCSPISGHRSVSWYQQTPGQGLQFLFEYFSETQRNKGNFPGRFSGRQFSNSRSEMNVSTLELGDSALYLCASSLEGAGAPKIEAFFGQGTRLTVV.